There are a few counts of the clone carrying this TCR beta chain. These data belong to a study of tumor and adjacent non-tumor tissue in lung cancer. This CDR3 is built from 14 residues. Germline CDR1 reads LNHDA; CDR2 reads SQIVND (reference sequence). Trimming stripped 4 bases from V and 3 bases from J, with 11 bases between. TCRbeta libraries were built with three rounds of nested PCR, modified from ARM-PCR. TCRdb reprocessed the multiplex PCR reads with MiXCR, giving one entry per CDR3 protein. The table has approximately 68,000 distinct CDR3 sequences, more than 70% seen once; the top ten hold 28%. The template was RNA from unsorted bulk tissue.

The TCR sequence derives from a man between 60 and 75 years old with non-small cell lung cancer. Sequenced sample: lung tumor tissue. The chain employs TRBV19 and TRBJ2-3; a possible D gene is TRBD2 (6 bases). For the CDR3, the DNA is TGTGCCAGTAGTACCGGGAGTGAGACAGATACGCAGTATTTT. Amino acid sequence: CASSTGSETDTQYF.